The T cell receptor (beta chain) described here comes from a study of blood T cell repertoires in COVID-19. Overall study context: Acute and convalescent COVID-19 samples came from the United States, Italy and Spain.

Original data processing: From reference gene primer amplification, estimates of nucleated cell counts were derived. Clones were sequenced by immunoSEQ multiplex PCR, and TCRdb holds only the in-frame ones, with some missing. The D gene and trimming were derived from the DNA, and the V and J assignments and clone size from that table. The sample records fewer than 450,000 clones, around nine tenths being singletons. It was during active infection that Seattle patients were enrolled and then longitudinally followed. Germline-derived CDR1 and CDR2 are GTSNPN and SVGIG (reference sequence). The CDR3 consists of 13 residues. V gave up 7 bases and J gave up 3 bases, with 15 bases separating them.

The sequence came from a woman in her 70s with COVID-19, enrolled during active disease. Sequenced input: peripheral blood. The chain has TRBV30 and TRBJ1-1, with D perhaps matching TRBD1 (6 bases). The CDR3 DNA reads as TGTGCCTCCACAGGGATATTGGACACTGAAGCTTTCTTT. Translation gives CASTGILDTEAFF.